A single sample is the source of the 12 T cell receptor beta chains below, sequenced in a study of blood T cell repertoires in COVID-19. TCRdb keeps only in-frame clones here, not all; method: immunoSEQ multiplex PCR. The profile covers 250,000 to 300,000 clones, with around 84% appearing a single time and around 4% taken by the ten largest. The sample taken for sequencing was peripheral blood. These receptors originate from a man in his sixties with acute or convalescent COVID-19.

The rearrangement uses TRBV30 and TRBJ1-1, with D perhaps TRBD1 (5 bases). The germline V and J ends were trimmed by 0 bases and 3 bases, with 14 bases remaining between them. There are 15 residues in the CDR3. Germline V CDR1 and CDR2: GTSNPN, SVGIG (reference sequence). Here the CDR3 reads CAWSVGPGWDTEAFF. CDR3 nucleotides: TGTGCCTGGAGTGTAGGGCCAGGGTGGGACACTGAAGCTTTCTTT.

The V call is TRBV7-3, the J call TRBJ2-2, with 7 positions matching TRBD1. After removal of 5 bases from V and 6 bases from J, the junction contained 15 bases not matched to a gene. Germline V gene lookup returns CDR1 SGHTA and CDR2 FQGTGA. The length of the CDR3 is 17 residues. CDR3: CASSLHPTTGRAGELFF. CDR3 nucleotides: TGTGCCAGCAGCCTCCACCCAACGACAGGGCGGGCCGGGGAGCTGTTTTTT.

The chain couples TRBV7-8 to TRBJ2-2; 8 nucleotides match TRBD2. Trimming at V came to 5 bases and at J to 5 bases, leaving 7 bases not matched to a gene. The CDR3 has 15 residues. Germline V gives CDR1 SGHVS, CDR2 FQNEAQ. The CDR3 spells CASSLSGIGTGELFF. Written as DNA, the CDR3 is TGTGCCAGCAGCCTTAGCGGGATTGGTACCGGGGAGCTGTTTTTT.

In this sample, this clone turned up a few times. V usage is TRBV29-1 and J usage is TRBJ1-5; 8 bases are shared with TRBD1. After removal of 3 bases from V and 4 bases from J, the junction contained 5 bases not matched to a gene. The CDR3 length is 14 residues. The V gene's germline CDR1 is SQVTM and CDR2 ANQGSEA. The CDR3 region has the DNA TGCAGCGTTGATTCAGGGGGCCCAAATCAGCCCCAGCATTTT. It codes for CSVDSGGPNQPQHF.

In nucleotides, the CDR3 is TGTGCCAGCAGTGAAGCAGGACAGGGCCATCAGCCCCAGCATTTT. Residues: CASSEAGQGHQPQHF. J is TRBJ1-5 and V is TRBV6-1; TRBD1 aligns across 8 bases. Germline CDR1 is MNHNS and CDR2 is SASEGT. Unmatched junction bases numbered 3, after V lost 0 bases and J lost 5 bases. This CDR3 contains 15 residues.

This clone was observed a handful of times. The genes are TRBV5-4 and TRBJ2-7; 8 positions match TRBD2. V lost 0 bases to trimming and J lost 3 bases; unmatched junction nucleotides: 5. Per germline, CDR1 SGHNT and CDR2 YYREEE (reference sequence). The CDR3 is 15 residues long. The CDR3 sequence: CASSLGGGPLYEQYF. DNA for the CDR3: TGTGCCAGCAGCTTGGGCGGGGGGCCCCTCTACGAGCAGTACTTC.

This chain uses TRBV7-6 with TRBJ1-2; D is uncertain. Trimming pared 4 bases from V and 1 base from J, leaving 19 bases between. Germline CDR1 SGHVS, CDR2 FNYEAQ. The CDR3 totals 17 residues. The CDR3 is CASSSKERKHNNYGYTF. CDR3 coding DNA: TGTGCCAGCAGCTCAAAAGAGCGGAAGCACAATAACTATGGCTACACCTTC.

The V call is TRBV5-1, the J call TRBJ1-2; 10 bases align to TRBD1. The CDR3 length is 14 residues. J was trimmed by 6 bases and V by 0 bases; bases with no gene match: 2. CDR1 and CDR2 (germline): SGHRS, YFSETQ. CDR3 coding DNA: TGCGCCAGCAGCTTGGGGGACAGGGGAAATGGCTACACCTTC. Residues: CASSLGDRGNGYTF.

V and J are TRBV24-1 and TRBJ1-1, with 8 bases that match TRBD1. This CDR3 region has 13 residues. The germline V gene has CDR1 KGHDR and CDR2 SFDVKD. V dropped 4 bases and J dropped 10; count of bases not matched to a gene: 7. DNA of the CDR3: TGTGCCACCAGTGACTCTGGACAGGGAGGAGCTTTCTTT. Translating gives CATSDSGQGGAFF.

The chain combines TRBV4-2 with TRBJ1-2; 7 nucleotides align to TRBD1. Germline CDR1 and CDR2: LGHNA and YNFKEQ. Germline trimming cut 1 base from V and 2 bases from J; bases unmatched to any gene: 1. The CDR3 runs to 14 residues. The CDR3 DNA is TGTGCCAGCAGCCAAGGGACAGGAAACTATGGCTACACCTTC. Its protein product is CASSQGTGNYGYTF.

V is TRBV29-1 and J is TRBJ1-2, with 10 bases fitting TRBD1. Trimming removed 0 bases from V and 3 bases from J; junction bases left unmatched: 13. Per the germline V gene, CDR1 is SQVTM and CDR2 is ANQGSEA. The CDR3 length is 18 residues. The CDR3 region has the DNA TGCAGCGTTGAAGATCGCTGGGACAGGGGTCTTCCGGACTATGGCTACACCTTC. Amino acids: CSVEDRWDRGLPDYGYTF. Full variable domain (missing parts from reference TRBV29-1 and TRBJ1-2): SAVISQKPSRDICQRGTSLTIQCQVDSQVTMMFWYRQQPGQSLTLIATANQGSEATYESGFVIDKFPISRPNLTFSTLTVSNMSPEDSSIYLCSVEDRWDRGLPDYGYTFGSGTRLTVV.

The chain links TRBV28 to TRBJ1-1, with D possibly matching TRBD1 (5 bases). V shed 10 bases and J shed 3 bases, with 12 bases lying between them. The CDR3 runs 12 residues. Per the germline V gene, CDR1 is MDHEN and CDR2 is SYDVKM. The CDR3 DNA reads TGTGCCATCGGGGGGGTGGACACTGAAGCTTTCTTT. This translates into CAIGGVDTEAFF.